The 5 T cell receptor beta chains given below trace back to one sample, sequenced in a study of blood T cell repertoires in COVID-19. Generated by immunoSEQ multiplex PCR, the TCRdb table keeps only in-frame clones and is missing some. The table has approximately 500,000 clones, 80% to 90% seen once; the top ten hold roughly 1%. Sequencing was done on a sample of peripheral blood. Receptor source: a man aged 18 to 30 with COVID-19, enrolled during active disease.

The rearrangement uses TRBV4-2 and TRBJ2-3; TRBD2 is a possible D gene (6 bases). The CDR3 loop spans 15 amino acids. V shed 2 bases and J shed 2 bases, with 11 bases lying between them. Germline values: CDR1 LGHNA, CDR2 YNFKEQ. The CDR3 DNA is TGTGCCAGCAGCCAATGGGACTCTCACACAGATACGCAGTATTTT. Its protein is CASSQWDSHTDTQYF.

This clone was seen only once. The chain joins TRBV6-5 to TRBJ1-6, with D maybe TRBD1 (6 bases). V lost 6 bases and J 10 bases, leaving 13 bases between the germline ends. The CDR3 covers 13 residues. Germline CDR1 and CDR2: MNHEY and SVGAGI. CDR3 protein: CASRQGLRSPLHF. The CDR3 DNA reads TGTGCCAGCAGACAGGGTTTGCGGTCACCCCTCCACTTT.

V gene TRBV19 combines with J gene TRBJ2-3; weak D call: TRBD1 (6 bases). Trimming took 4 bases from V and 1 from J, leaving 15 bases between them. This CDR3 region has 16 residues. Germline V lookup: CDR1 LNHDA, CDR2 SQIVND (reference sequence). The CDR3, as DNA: TGTGCCAGTAGTAAGCCATTATCAGGGGGCACAGATACGCAGTATTTT. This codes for CASSKPLSGGTDTQYF. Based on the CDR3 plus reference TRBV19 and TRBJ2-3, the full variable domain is DGGITQSPKYLFRKEGQNVTLSCEQNLNHDAMYWYRQDPGQGLRLIYYSQIVNDFQKGDIAEGYSVSREKKESFPLTVTSAQKNPTAFYLCASSKPLSGGTDTQYFGPGTRLTVL.

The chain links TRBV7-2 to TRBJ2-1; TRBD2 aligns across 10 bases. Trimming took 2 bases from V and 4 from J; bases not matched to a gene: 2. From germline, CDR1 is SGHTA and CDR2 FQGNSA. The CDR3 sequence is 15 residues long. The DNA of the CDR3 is TGTGCCAGCAGCTTACTAGCGGGGGATTACAATGAGCAGTTCTTC. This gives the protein CASSLLAGDYNEQFF.

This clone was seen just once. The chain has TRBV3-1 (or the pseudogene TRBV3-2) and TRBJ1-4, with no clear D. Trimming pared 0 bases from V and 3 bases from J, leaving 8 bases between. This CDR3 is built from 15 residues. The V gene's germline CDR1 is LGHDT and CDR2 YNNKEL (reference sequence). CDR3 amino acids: CASSQEVAANEKLFF. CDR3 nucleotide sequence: TGTGCCAGCAGCCAAGAAGTGGCAGCTAATGAAAAACTGTTTTTT.